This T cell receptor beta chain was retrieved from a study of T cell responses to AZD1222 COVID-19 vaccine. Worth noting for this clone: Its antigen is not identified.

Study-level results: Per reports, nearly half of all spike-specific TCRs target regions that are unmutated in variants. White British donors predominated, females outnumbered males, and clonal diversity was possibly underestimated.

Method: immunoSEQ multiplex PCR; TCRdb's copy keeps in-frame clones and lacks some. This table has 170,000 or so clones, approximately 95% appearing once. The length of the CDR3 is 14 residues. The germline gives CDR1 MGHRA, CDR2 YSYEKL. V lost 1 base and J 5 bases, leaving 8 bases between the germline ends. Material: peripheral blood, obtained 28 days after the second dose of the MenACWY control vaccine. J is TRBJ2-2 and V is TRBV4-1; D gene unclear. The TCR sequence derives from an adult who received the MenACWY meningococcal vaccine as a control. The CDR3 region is CASSQVDITGELFF. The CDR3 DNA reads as TGCGCCAGCAGCCAAGTTGACATAACCGGGGAGCTGTTTTTT.